This T cell receptor (beta chain) was captured by sequencing in a study of T cell responses to AZD1222 COVID-19 vaccine. Study-wide background: Second-dose timings of about 4 or about 12 weeks were pooled. General study points: None of the repertoires were sampled until the peak T cell response had passed. When two AZD1222 doses had been given, Spike-specific TCR breadth and depth rose.

In germline, CDR1 is SGHRS, CDR2 YFSETQ. The length of the CDR3 is 14 residues. V shed 9 bases and J shed 8 bases, with 20 bases lying between them. Here immunoSEQ multiplex PCR was the method, and the copy in TCRdb shows in-frame clones only, minus some. The top ten hold about 7% of the sample, which has some 130,000 clones, around nine tenths seen once. Details on this clone: Antigen specificity is unknown.

This chain joins TRBV5-1 and TRBJ1-4, with D unclear. The sample was peripheral blood, taken on day 0 of AZD1222 vaccination. The receptor was isolated from an adult in good health. The CDR3 is CATKAAPEGEKLFF. The CDR3 DNA sequence: TGCGCCACCAAAGCAGCCCCGGAAGGGGAAAAACTGTTTTTT.